The rows below give T cell receptor beta chains drawn from one sample of a study of blood T cell repertoires in COVID-19. Repertoires were generated with immunoSEQ multiplex PCR, while TCRdb's copy carries only in-frame clones and drops some. This repertoire shows roughly 200,000 clones, approximately 80% found once; its top ten account for about a sixth. The sequenced sample was peripheral blood. The origin of the receptors is a woman of 80 years or more with active or convalescent COVID-19. Each CDR3 is given with its conserved first and last residue. D genes are given only for firm matches. Size tells how often a clone was seen (once, few, many) or the class of an expanded clone, and some rows leave it out.

v_call	d_call	j_call	clone_size	cdr3_aa	cdr3_nt
TRBV10-3	NA	TRBJ2-7	NA	CAITRGAASYEQYF	TGTGCCATCACTAGGGGCGCAGCTTCCTACGAGCAGTACTTC
TRBV7-6	TRBD1	TRBJ2-5	NA	CASSPSGRVWTGTYQETQYF	TGTGCCAGCAGCCCATCGGGTAGAGTGTGGACAGGGACGTACCAAGAGACCCAGTACTTC
TRBV7-2	NA	TRBJ2-7	few	CASSLDPTSTNLLF	TGTGCCAGCAGCTTAGATCCCACGTCCACTAACCTCTTGTTC
TRBV2	TRBD2	TRBJ2-3	once	CASRSLAGGPDTQYF	TGTGCCAGCAGATCACTAGCGGGAGGGCCAGATACGCAGTATTTT
TRBV5-1	NA	TRBJ2-4	NA	CASSLRSKNIQYF	TGCGCCAGCAGCCTCCGGTCCAAAAACATTCAGTACTTC
TRBV5-5	NA	TRBJ2-7	NA	CASSLLAEQYF	TGTGCCAGCAGCTTGTTGGCCGAGCAGTACTTC
TRBV6-2/TRBV6-3	TRBD1	TRBJ1-5	once	CASSPKMTGSQPQHF	TGTGCCAGCAGCCCAAAAATGACAGGGTCACAGCCCCAGCATTTT
TRBV15	NA	TRBJ1-2	NA	CATSREGGGGIGYTF	TGTGCCACCAGCAGAGAGGGTGGAGGAGGAATAGGCTACACCTTC
TRBV29-1	NA	TRBJ2-1	NA	CSLTLRSEQFF	TGCAGCCTGACTTTGAGAAGTGAGCAGTTCTTC
TRBV12-1	NA	TRBJ1-5	NA	CASGAGANQPQHF	TGTGCCAGCGGAGCGGGGGCCAATCAGCCCCAGCATTTT
TRBV3-1/TRBV3-2	NA	TRBJ2-7	NA	CASSRFSTGREQYF	TGTGCCAGCAGCCGATTTTCGACAGGGAGGGAGCAGTACTTC
TRBV28	TRBD1	TRBJ1-1	NA	CASSQQGAYTEAFF	TGTGCCAGCAGCCAACAGGGGGCTTACACTGAAGCTTTCTTT
TRBV19	NA	TRBJ2-5	NA	CASSLNPGQQETQYF	TGTGCCAGTAGCCTTAACCCGGGACAACAAGAGACCCAGTACTTC